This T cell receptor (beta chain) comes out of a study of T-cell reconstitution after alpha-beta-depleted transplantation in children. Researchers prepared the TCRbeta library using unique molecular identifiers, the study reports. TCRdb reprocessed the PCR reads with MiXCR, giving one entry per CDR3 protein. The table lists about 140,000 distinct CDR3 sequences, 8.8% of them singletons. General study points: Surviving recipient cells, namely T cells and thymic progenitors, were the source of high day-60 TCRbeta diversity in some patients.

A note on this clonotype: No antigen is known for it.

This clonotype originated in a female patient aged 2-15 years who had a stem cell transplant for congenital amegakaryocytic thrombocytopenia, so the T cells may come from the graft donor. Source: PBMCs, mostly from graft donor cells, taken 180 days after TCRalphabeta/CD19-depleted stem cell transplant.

The CDR3 here is CATSRGPTEAFF. The CDR3 DNA sequence: TGTGCCACCTCGCGGGGGCCCACTGAAGCTTTCTTT. This chain uses TRBV6-5 with TRBJ1-1; maybe TRBD1 (6 bases). Germline V CDR1 and CDR2: MNHEY, SVGAGI. The CDR3 has 12 residues. V lost 10 bases and J 4 bases, leaving 13 bases between the germline ends.